The clone carrying this TCR beta chain was found a few times. The record originates from a study of cytomegalovirus exposure and HLA in healthy donors. With 60 Vbeta and 13 Jbeta primers, the PCR was carried out. Here immunoSEQ multiplex PCR was the method, and the copy in TCRdb shows in-frame clones only, minus some. The table shows roughly 220,000 clones, with approximately 68% occurring only once. CDR1 and CDR2 (germline): WNHNN, SYGVQD (reference sequence). The CDR3 spans 16 residues. With 2 bases removed from V and 11 bases from J, the gap between germline ends came to 22 bases. Unrecorded immune exposure was likely among donors, who were nominally healthy when sampled.

What was sequenced was PBMCs. V gene TRBV10-1 combines with J gene TRBJ2-1; D possibly corresponds to TRBD2 (7 bases). This receptor was obtained from a woman between 25 and 40 years old in good health and CMV-seronegative. This CDR3 reads CASSEGRGGLRNQQFF. As DNA, the CDR3 is TGCGCCAGCAGTGAGGGGAGGGGGGGTCTAAGAAACCAGCAGTTCTTC.